This T cell receptor beta chain appears in the sequencing data of a study of low-dose radiotherapy and immunotherapy resistance in tumors. Whole-study context: The regimen for patients comprised intravenous nivolumab 240 mg every two weeks plus intravenous ipilimumab 1 mg/kg every six weeks. Every two weeks, the protocol called for intravenous cyclophosphamide at 200 mg/m2. It was given one day before each radiation and immunotherapy administration.

Per the germline V gene, CDR1 is MNHEY and CDR2 is SVGEGT. The V and J ends lost 7 bases and 1 base respectively, with 10 bases between them. The length of the CDR3 is 14 residues. Regarding time point: before trial treatment. Donors received a regimen that comprised nivolumab, ipilimumab, aspirin, low-dose cyclophosphamide and low-dose radiotherapy. With TRAV- and TRBV-specific primers, first-strand cDNA was made, covering the alpha and beta chains. The TCRs were subjected to amplification over around 19 PCR cycles employing a constant-region primer in conjunction with a V-primer adapter. TCRdb reanalysed the reads using MiXCR and keeps one entry per CDR3 protein. The table includes about 60,000 distinct CDR3 sequences, under 30% detected once. This clonotype was observed many times.

This receptor was identified in a male donor with prostate cancer. This chain uses TRBV6-2 or TRBV6-3 with TRBJ2-2, with a weak D call TRBD1 (5 bases). Sample: PBMCs, taken before treatment. The CDR3 region has the DNA TGTGCCAGCAAAGGAACAGGGAACACCGGGGAGCTGTTTTTT. Amino acid sequence: CASKGTGNTGELFF.